A selection of T cell receptor beta chains follows, all from one sample in a study of blood T cell repertoires in COVID-19. Only in-frame clones appear in the TCRdb table, and some are missing; sequencing was by immunoSEQ multiplex PCR. The sample lists some 200,000 clones; about nine tenths were seen once. The specimen sequenced was PBMCs or T cells enriched from blood (not recorded which). Receptors were obtained from a middle-aged woman with acute COVID-19. The CDR3 runs from the conserved cysteine through the conserved F or W. The D gene is left open where the match is weak. Clone size is shown for a subset of rows, as once, few, many or a class of expanded clone.

D gene: TRBD2; V gene: TRBV5-1; J gene: TRBJ2-1; clone size: NA; CDR3 protein: CASSSTLGPFQGILAGGHRDEQFF; CDR3 DNA: TGCGCCAGCAGCTCCACCCTTGGACCATTCCAGGGGATCCTAGCGGGGGGGCATCGGGATGAGCAGTTCTTC
D gene: NA; V gene: TRBV9; J gene: TRBJ1-3; clone size: NA; CDR3 protein: CASSGTGTGNTIYF; CDR3 DNA: TGTGCCAGCAGCGGAACAGGGACTGGAAACACCATATATTTT
D gene: TRBD2; V gene: TRBV24-1; J gene: TRBJ2-2; clone size: NA; CDR3 protein: CATSDPIAGTNTGELFF; CDR3 DNA: TGTGCCACCAGTGATCCTATAGCGGGGACGAACACCGGGGAGCTGTTTTTT
D gene: NA; V gene: TRBV9; J gene: TRBJ2-2; clone size: NA; CDR3 protein: CASSVEGGVDTGELFF; CDR3 DNA: TGTGCCAGCAGCGTAGAAGGGGGAGTAGACACCGGGGAGCTGTTTTTT
D gene: NA; V gene: TRBV29-1; J gene: TRBJ1-5; clone size: NA; CDR3 protein: CSVVLSADSNQPQHF; CDR3 DNA: TGCAGCGTTGTTTTGAGTGCGGATAGCAATCAGCCCCAGCATTTT
D gene: TRBD2; V gene: TRBV19; J gene: TRBJ2-1; clone size: NA; CDR3 protein: CASSMKASGGHEQFF; CDR3 DNA: TGTGCCAGTAGTATGAAGGCTAGCGGGGGCCATGAGCAGTTCTTC
D gene: TRBD1; V gene: TRBV10-3; J gene: TRBJ2-7; clone size: NA; CDR3 protein: CAISIGTGAYEQYF; CDR3 DNA: TGTGCCATCAGTATTGGGACAGGGGCCTACGAGCAGTACTTC
D gene: TRBD1; V gene: TRBV5-5; J gene: TRBJ1-2; clone size: NA; CDR3 protein: CASSRGTGETGGYTF; CDR3 DNA: TGTGCCAGCAGCCGAGGGACAGGGGAGACGGGTGGCTACACCTTC
D gene: NA; V gene: TRBV11-3; J gene: TRBJ2-3; clone size: NA; CDR3 protein: CASSLGAGSDTQYF; CDR3 DNA: TGTGCCAGCAGCTTAGGGGCGGGGTCAGATACGCAGTATTTT
D gene: TRBD1; V gene: TRBV19; J gene: TRBJ1-1; clone size: NA; CDR3 protein: CASSILGGQGWNTEAFF; CDR3 DNA: TGTGCCAGTAGTATCTTAGGCGGACAGGGATGGAACACTGAAGCTTTCTTT
D gene: TRBD2; V gene: TRBV18; J gene: TRBJ2-1; clone size: NA; CDR3 protein: CASSATSGGAAEQFF; CDR3 DNA: TGTGCCAGCTCAGCGACTAGCGGGGGGGCCGCTGAGCAGTTCTTC
D gene: NA; V gene: TRBV19; J gene: TRBJ1-1; clone size: NA; CDR3 protein: CASSIRGFTAEAFF; CDR3 DNA: TGTGCCAGTAGTATACGAGGGTTCACAGCTGAAGCTTTCTTT
D gene: NA; V gene: TRBV9; J gene: TRBJ1-2; clone size: NA; CDR3 protein: CASRGEGQGGYTF; CDR3 DNA: TGTGCCAGCAGAGGGGAGGGTCAGGGTGGCTACACCTTC
D gene: TRBD2; V gene: TRBV4-1; J gene: TRBJ2-1; clone size: NA; CDR3 protein: CASSQEGLGNNEQFF; CDR3 DNA: TGCGCCAGCAGCCAAGAAGGACTAGGAAACAATGAGCAGTTCTTC
D gene: TRBD2; V gene: TRBV7-7; J gene: TRBJ2-7; clone size: NA; CDR3 protein: CASSLGAGAETYEQYF; CDR3 DNA: TGTGCTAGCAGCTTAGGAGCGGGGGCCGAAACCTACGAGCAGTACTTC
D gene: NA; V gene: TRBV3-1/TRBV3-2; J gene: TRBJ1-2; clone size: few; CDR3 protein: CASSQEEGGRGGYTF; CDR3 DNA: TGTGCCAGCAGCCAAGAGGAAGGGGGACGGGGTGGCTACACCTTC
D gene: NA; V gene: TRBV6-2/TRBV6-3; J gene: TRBJ1-5; clone size: NA; CDR3 protein: CASSSRRGRNSNQPQHF; CDR3 DNA: TGTGCCAGCAGTTCGAGGAGAGGCAGAAATAGCAATCAGCCCCAGCATTTT
D gene: TRBD1; V gene: TRBV9; J gene: TRBJ1-3; clone size: NA; CDR3 protein: CASSDSRDSPVKGWESSGNTIYF; CDR3 DNA: TGTGCCAGCAGTGATTCCCGGGACAGCCCCGTCAAAGGTTGGGAGAGCTCTGGAAACACCATATATTTT
D gene: TRBD1; V gene: TRBV18; J gene: TRBJ1-2; clone size: NA; CDR3 protein: CASSPAGYRDSEYGYTF; CDR3 DNA: TGTGCCAGCTCACCAGCGGGATATCGGGACAGCGAATATGGCTACACCTTC
D gene: TRBD1; V gene: TRBV5-1; J gene: TRBJ1-5; clone size: NA; CDR3 protein: CASSLGGTGSNQPQHF; CDR3 DNA: TGCGCCAGCAGCTTGGGGGGGACAGGGAGCAATCAGCCCCAGCATTTT
D gene: NA; V gene: TRBV5-6; J gene: TRBJ1-1; clone size: NA; CDR3 protein: CASSLVWSGTEAFF; CDR3 DNA: TGTGCCAGCAGCTTGGTATGGTCGGGCACTGAAGCTTTCTTT
D gene: NA; V gene: TRBV7-2; J gene: TRBJ1-3; clone size: NA; CDR3 protein: CASSPERVSGNTIYF; CDR3 DNA: TGTGCCAGCAGCCCCGAGAGGGTATCGGGAAACACCATATATTTT
D gene: NA; V gene: TRBV6-1; J gene: TRBJ1-2; clone size: NA; CDR3 protein: CASSEVYGWRSYGYTF; CDR3 DNA: TGTGCCAGCAGTGAAGTGTATGGTTGGAGAAGCTATGGCTACACCTTC
D gene: NA; V gene: TRBV12-5; J gene: TRBJ1-2; clone size: NA; CDR3 protein: CASGYGGGQGYTF; CDR3 DNA: TGTGCTAGTGGTTACGGCGGGGGGCAGGGCTACACCTTC
D gene: NA; V gene: TRBV7-8; J gene: TRBJ1-1; clone size: NA; CDR3 protein: CASSPGWADSAFF; CDR3 DNA: TGTGCCAGCAGCCCAGGTTGGGCGGACTCGGCTTTCTTT
D gene: NA; V gene: TRBV2; J gene: TRBJ1-2; clone size: NA; CDR3 protein: CASSPDRVQYNGYTF; CDR3 DNA: TGTGCCAGCAGCCCGGACAGAGTCCAATATAATGGCTACACCTTC
D gene: NA; V gene: TRBV4-1; J gene: TRBJ1-2; clone size: NA; CDR3 protein: CASSHQAGNYGYTF; CDR3 DNA: TGCGCCAGCAGCCACCAGGCGGGAAACTATGGCTACACCTTC
D gene: NA; V gene: TRBV11-2; J gene: TRBJ1-2; clone size: NA; CDR3 protein: CASRSLGLTMGSSGYTF; CDR3 DNA: TGTGCCAGCCGCTCCCTGGGCCTTACGATGGGGAGCAGTGGCTACACCTTC
D gene: NA; V gene: TRBV9; J gene: TRBJ1-3; clone size: NA; CDR3 protein: CASSVDVLGGNTIYF; CDR3 DNA: TGTGCCAGCAGCGTAGATGTACTCGGAGGCAACACCATATATTTT
D gene: NA; V gene: TRBV5-1; J gene: TRBJ1-6; clone size: NA; CDR3 protein: CASSLEWPAWGLSPLHF; CDR3 DNA: TGCGCCAGCAGCTTGGAATGGCCTGCCTGGGGACTTTCACCCCTCCACTTT
D gene: TRBD2; V gene: TRBV3-1/TRBV3-2; J gene: TRBJ2-3; clone size: NA; CDR3 protein: CASSQSGLAGSDTQYF; CDR3 DNA: TGTGCCAGCAGCCAATCCGGACTAGCGGGGTCAGATACGCAGTATTTT
D gene: TRBD2; V gene: TRBV7-3; J gene: TRBJ2-1; clone size: NA; CDR3 protein: CASSFLGTNNEQFF; CDR3 DNA: TGTGCCAGCAGCTTCCTCGGGACTAACAATGAGCAGTTCTTC
D gene: NA; V gene: TRBV19; J gene: TRBJ1-4; clone size: NA; CDR3 protein: CASRTQATNEKLFF; CDR3 DNA: TGTGCCAGTAGGACACAGGCAACTAATGAAAAACTGTTTTTT
D gene: NA; V gene: TRBV5-1; J gene: TRBJ1-6; clone size: NA; CDR3 protein: CASSSDGYNSPLHF; CDR3 DNA: TGCGCCAGCAGTAGCGACGGGTATAATTCACCCCTCCACTTT
D gene: NA; V gene: TRBV4-3; J gene: TRBJ2-7; clone size: NA; CDR3 protein: CASSQDYPGSSYEQYF; CDR3 DNA: TGCGCCAGCAGCCAAGATTATCCGGGGAGCTCCTACGAGCAGTACTTC
D gene: NA; V gene: TRBV29-1; J gene: TRBJ1-1; clone size: once; CDR3 protein: CSVQLMNTEAFF; CDR3 DNA: TGCAGCGTACAGTTAATGAACACTGAAGCTTTCTTT
D gene: TRBD2; V gene: TRBV27; J gene: TRBJ2-5; clone size: NA; CDR3 protein: CASSDPALAGGRGETQYF; CDR3 DNA: TGTGCCAGCAGTGACCCCGCACTAGCGGGGGGGCGCGGGGAGACCCAGTACTTC
D gene: NA; V gene: TRBV4-3; J gene: TRBJ2-1; clone size: few; CDR3 protein: CASSQDRNSFSEQFF; CDR3 DNA: TGCGCCAGCAGCCAAGATCGGAATAGCTTTAGTGAGCAGTTCTTC
D gene: NA; V gene: TRBV7-9; J gene: TRBJ1-6; clone size: NA; CDR3 protein: CASSPRGTGDSPLHF; CDR3 DNA: TGTGCCAGCAGCCCTAGAGGGACGGGGGATTCACCCCTCCACTTT
D gene: TRBD2; V gene: TRBV11-2; J gene: TRBJ2-7; clone size: NA; CDR3 protein: CASSLTSGGPLSYEQYF; CDR3 DNA: TGTGCCAGCAGCTTGACTAGCGGAGGACCCCTCTCCTACGAGCAGTACTTC
D gene: TRBD1; V gene: TRBV25-1; J gene: TRBJ1-2; clone size: NA; CDR3 protein: CASSGWDRGYTF; CDR3 DNA: TGTGCCAGCAGTGGCTGGGACAGAGGCTACACCTTC
D gene: NA; V gene: TRBV19; J gene: TRBJ1-6; clone size: NA; CDR3 protein: CASSIGDRDIHSPLHF; CDR3 DNA: TGTGCCAGTAGTATAGGGGACCGGGACATTCATTCACCCCTCCACTTT
D gene: NA; V gene: TRBV15; J gene: TRBJ1-2; clone size: NA; CDR3 protein: CATQGLDYGYTF; CDR3 DNA: TGTGCCACCCAGGGGCTGGACTATGGCTACACCTTC
D gene: NA; V gene: TRBV5-1; J gene: TRBJ1-2; clone size: NA; CDR3 protein: CASSSPMGNRVRDGYTF; CDR3 DNA: TGCGCCAGCAGCTCCCCTATGGGGAACAGGGTCAGGGATGGCTACACCTTC
D gene: TRBD2; V gene: TRBV7-3; J gene: TRBJ2-1; clone size: NA; CDR3 protein: CASSLSGGASEQFF; CDR3 DNA: TGTGCCAGCAGCTTAAGCGGGGGGGCTAGTGAGCAGTTCTTC
D gene: TRBD2; V gene: TRBV5-4; J gene: TRBJ2-2; clone size: once; CDR3 protein: CASSPTSGGAAGELFF; CDR3 DNA: TGTGCCAGCAGCCCGACTAGCGGGGGGGCGGCCGGGGAGCTGTTTTTT
D gene: NA; V gene: TRBV7-9; J gene: TRBJ1-2; clone size: NA; CDR3 protein: CASSLVSTGNYGYTF; CDR3 DNA: TGTGCCAGCAGCTTAGTCTCCACAGGGAACTATGGCTACACCTTC
D gene: NA; V gene: TRBV9; J gene: TRBJ1-1; clone size: NA; CDR3 protein: CASSSENTEAFF; CDR3 DNA: TGTGCCAGCAGCAGCGAGAACACTGAAGCTTTCTTT
D gene: NA; V gene: TRBV29-1; J gene: TRBJ2-7; clone size: NA; CDR3 protein: CSAEISGNEQYF; CDR3 DNA: TGCAGCGCCGAAATCTCAGGAAACGAGCAGTACTTC
D gene: TRBD1; V gene: TRBV4-3; J gene: TRBJ1-4; clone size: few; CDR3 protein: CASSQATGNLLFF; CDR3 DNA: TGCGCCAGCAGCCAAGCGACAGGGAACTTGCTGTTTTTT
D gene: NA; V gene: TRBV2; J gene: TRBJ2-1; clone size: NA; CDR3 protein: CASAQEGEQFF; CDR3 DNA: TGTGCCAGCGCGCAGGAAGGTGAGCAGTTCTTC
D gene: NA; V gene: TRBV19; J gene: TRBJ1-2; clone size: NA; CDR3 protein: CASSIATGFYGYTF; CDR3 DNA: TGTGCCAGTAGTATAGCAACAGGCTTTTATGGCTACACCTTC
D gene: TRBD1; V gene: TRBV6-5; J gene: TRBJ1-6; clone size: NA; CDR3 protein: CASSSDRRVDSPLHF; CDR3 DNA: TGTGCCAGCAGTTCGGACAGGAGGGTTGATTCACCCCTCCACTTT
D gene: NA; V gene: TRBV19; J gene: TRBJ2-5; clone size: NA; CDR3 protein: CASSLGGFSQETQYF; CDR3 DNA: TGTGCCAGTAGTCTCGGAGGGTTTTCCCAAGAGACCCAGTACTTC